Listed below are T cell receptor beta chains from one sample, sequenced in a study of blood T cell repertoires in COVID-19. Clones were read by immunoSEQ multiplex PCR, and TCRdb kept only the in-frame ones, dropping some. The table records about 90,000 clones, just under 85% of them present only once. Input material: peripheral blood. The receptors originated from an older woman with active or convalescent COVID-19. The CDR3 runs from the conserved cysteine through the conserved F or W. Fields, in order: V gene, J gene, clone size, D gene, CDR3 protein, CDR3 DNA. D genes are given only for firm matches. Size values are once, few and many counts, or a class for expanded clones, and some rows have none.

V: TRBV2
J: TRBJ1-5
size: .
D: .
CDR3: CASSRTAREPQHF
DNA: TGTGCCAGCAGTCGGACAGCCAGGGAGCCCCAGCATTTT

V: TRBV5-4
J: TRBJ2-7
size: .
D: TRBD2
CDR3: CASSLIGTSGTYEQYF
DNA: TGTGCCAGCAGCTTGATAGGGACTAGCGGAACCTACGAGCAGTACTTC

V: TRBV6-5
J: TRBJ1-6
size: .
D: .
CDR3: CASSPSGGIRSPLHF
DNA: TGTGCCAGCAGTCCCTCGGGGGGGATACGATCACCCCTCCACTTT

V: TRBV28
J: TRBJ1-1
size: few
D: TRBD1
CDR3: CASSSQGQGNTEAFF
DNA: TGTGCCAGCAGTTCGCAGGGACAGGGGAACACTGAAGCTTTCTTT

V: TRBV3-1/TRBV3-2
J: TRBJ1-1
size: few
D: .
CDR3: CASSAVEDTEAFF
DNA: TGTGCCAGCAGCGCAGTTGAAGATACTGAAGCTTTCTTT

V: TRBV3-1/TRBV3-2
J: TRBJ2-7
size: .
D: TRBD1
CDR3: CASSQDLSRGRRSF
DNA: TGTGCCAGCAGCCAAGACCTTTCCAGGGGGCGAAGGTCCTTC

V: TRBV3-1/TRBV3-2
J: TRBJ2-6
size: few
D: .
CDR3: CASSQRGGSGANVLTF
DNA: TGTGCCAGCAGCCAGCGGGGTGGCTCTGGGGCCAACGTCCTGACTTTC

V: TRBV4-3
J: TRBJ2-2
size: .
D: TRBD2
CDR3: CASSQAERGNTGELFF
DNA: TGCGCCAGCAGCCAAGCCGAGCGGGGGAACACCGGGGAGCTGTTTTTT

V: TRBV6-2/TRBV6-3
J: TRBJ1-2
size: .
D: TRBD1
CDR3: CASSLPGQGYGGYTF
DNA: TGTGCCAGCAGTCTACCGGGACAGGGCTATGGTGGCTACACCTTC

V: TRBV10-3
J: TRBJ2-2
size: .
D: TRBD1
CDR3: CAIGRGTGGTGELFF
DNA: TGTGCCATCGGTCGCGGGACAGGGGGTACCGGGGAGCTGTTTTTT

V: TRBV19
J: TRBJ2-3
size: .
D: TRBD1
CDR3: CASRTGTGDVDTQYF
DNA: TGTGCCAGTAGAACCGGGACAGGGGATGTTGATACGCAGTATTTT

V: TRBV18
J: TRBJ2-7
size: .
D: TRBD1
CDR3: CASSPGQAGYEQYF
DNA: TGTGCCAGCTCACCAGGACAGGCAGGCTACGAGCAGTACTTC

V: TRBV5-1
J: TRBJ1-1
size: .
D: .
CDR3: CASSLGGPGGTEAFF
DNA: TGCGCCAGCAGCTTGGGAGGGCCGGGGGGCACTGAAGCTTTCTTT

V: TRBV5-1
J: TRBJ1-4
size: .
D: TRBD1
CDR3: CASTRTGGLVSEKLFF
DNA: TGCGCCAGCACGCGGACAGGGGGTTTAGTTTCTGAAAAACTGTTTTTT

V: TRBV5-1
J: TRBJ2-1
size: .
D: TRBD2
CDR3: CASSSSGGSDEQFF
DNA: TGCGCCAGCAGCTCTAGCGGCGGGTCGGATGAGCAGTTCTTC

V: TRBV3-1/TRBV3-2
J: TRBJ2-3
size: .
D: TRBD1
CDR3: CASSLTGTGEDTQYF
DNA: TGTGCCAGCAGTCTAACCGGGACAGGGGAAGATACGCAGTATTTT

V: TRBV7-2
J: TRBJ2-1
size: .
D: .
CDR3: CASKRASSYNEQFF
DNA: TGTGCCAGCAAGAGGGCGAGCTCCTACAATGAGCAGTTCTTC

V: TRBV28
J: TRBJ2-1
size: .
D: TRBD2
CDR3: CASSEGLGPPDEQFF
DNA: TGTGCCAGCAGTGAGGGACTAGGCCCACCGGATGAGCAGTTCTTC

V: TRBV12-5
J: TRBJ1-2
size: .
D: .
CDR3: CASGLDRDTTAYGYTF
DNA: TGTGCTAGTGGTTTGGACCGGGACACCACCGCCTATGGCTACACCTTC

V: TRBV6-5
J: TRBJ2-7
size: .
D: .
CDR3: CASNYGQTTYEQYF
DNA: TGTGCCAGCAATTATGGACAGACGACCTACGAGCAGTACTTC

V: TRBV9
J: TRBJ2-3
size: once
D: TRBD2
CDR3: CASSRTSGGTDTQYF
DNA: TGTGCCAGCAGTCGGACTAGCGGGGGCACAGATACGCAGTATTTT

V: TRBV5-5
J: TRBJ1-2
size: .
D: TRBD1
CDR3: CASSFDRGRRGYGYTF
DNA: TGTGCCAGCAGCTTCGACAGGGGGCGCCGGGGGTATGGCTACACCTTC

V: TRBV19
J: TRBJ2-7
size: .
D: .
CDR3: CASSITRGGYEQYF
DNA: TGTGCCAGTAGTATAACGCGAGGAGGGTACGAGCAGTACTTC

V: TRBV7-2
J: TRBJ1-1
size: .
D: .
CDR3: CASSSRQGGEAFF
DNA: TGTGCCAGCAGCTCCCGCCAGGGAGGTGAAGCTTTCTTT

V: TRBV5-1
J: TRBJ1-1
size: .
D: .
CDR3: CASSLEGIGGTEAFF
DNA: TGCGCCAGCAGCTTGGAGGGGATCGGGGGGACTGAAGCTTTCTTT

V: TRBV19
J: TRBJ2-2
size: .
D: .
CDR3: CASSIGLVGSGELFF
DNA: TGTGCCAGTAGTATAGGACTAGTCGGTAGCGGGGAGCTGTTTTTT

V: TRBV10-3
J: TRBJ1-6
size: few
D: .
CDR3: CAISDLGTLNSPLHF
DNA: TGTGCCATCAGTGACTTAGGGACACTCAATTCACCCCTCCACTTT

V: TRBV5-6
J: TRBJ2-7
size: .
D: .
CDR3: CASSWMKVGALNYEQYF
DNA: TGTGCCAGCAGCTGGATGAAGGTGGGAGCCCTCAACTACGAGCAGTACTTC